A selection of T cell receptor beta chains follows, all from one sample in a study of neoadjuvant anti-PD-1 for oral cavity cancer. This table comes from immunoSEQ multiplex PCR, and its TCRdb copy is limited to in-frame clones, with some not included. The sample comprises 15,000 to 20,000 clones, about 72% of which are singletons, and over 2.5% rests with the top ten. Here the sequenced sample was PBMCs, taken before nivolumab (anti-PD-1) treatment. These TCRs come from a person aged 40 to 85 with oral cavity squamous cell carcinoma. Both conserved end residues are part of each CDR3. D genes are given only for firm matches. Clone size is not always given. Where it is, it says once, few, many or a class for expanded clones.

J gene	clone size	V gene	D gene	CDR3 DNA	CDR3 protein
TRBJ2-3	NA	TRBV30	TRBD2	TGTGCCTGGAGTGTACGGGGTCGAACCGGGACTAGCGGGAGGGATACGCAGTATTTT	CAWSVRGRTGTSGRDTQYF
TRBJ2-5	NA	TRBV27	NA	TGTGCCAGCAGTTTTTTGGGCGGTGAGGAGACCCAGTACTTC	CASSFLGGEETQYF
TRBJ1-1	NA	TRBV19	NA	TGTGCCTCGAAGGTGGGGCACACTGAAGCTTTCTTT	CASKVGHTEAFF
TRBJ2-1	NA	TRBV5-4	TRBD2	TGTGCCAGCAGCTTTTTCCAGCGGGGGCGCTACAATGAGCAGTTCTTC	CASSFFQRGRYNEQFF
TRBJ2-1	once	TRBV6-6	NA	TGTGCCAGCAGAACCTTAGACTTTGGGCAGTTCTTC	CASRTLDFGQFF
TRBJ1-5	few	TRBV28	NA	TGTGCCAGCACCGATGTAGGGGTTACTCAGCCCCAGCATTTT	CASTDVGVTQPQHF
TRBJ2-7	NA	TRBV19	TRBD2	TGTGCCAGTAGTACCGCTCCTCCCCGGCGGGGGTTCCCTTACGAGCAGTACTTC	CASSTAPPRRGFPYEQYF
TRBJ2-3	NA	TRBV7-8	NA	TGTGCCAGCAGCTTAGCGTCCCCGGGGGCAGATACGCAGTATTTT	CASSLASPGADTQYF
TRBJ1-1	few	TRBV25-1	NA	TGTGCCAGCAGTGAAATTAGGGAGTCCACTGAAGCTTTCTTT	CASSEIRESTEAFF
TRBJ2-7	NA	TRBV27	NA	TGTGCCAGCAGTTTAAGGAGGGAGCACGGTTACGAGCAGTACTTC	CASSLRREHGYEQYF
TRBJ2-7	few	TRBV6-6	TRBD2	TGTGCCAGCAGTGGCGGGACTACCAACTCCTACGAGCAGTACTTC	CASSGGTTNSYEQYF
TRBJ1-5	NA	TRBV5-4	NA	TGTGCCAGCAGGCCTGTAGGATTTCGGCAGCCCCAGCATTTT	CASRPVGFRQPQHF